This T cell receptor (beta chain) was sequenced during a study of cytomegalovirus exposure and HLA in healthy donors. The PCR made use of 60 Vbeta and 13 Jbeta primers. Profiled with immunoSEQ multiplex PCR; TCRdb holds only in-frame clones, not every one. The sample records 100,000 to 150,000 clones, about 15% being singletons. Losses at the gene ends were 7 bases for V and 5 bases for J; bases not matched to a gene: 5. CDR3 size: 14 residues. Germline CDR1 is SGHTA and CDR2 is FQGNSA. The chain recombines TRBV7-2 with TRBJ2-1; 10 nucleotides match TRBD2. This TCR was sampled from a female donor in good health and CMV-seropositive. The sequenced sample consisted of PBMCs. This CDR3 reads CASIPSGGHNEQFF. The CDR3 DNA follows: TGTGCCAGCATCCCTAGCGGGGGACACAATGAGCAGTTCTTC.